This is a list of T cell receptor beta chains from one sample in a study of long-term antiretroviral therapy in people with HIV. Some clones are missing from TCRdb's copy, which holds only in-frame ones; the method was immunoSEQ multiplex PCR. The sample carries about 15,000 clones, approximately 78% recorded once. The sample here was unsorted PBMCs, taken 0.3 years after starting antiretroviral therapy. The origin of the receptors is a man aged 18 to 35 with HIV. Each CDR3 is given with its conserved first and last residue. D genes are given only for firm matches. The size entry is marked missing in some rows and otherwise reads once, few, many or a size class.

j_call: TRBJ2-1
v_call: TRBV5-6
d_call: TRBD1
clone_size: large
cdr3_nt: TGTGCCAGCAGCTTGGGTGACAGGGCCTACAATGAGCAGTTCTTC
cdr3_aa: CASSLGDRAYNEQFF

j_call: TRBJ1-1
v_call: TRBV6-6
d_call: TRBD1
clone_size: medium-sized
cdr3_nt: TGTGCCAGCAGTTTCAACAGGGGCACTGAAGCTTTCTTT
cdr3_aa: CASSFNRGTEAFF

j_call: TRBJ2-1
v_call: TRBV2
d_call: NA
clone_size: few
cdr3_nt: TGTGCCAGCAGTTACGCTGAGCAGTTCTTC
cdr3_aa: CASSYAEQFF

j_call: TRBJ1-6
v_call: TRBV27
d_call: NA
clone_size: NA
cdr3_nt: TGTGCCAGCAGTTTATACAGCCCGAGGAATTCACCCCTCCACTTT
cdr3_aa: CASSLYSPRNSPLHF

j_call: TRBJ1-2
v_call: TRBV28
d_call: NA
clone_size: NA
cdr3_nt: TGTGCCAGCAGTTTATTACAAACAGCTAACTATGGCTACACCTTC
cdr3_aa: CASSLLQTANYGYTF

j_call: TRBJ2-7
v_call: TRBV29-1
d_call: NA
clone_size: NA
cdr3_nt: TGCAGCGTTGACGGGGGGACAGCCTCCTACGAGCAGTACTTC
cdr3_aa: CSVDGGTASYEQYF

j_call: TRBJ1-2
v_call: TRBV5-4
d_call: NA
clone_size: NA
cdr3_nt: TGTGCCAGCAGCTTGGGGGGGGCGGTATCCTATGGCTACACCTTC
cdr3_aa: CASSLGGAVSYGYTF

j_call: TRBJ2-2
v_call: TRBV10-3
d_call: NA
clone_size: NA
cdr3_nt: TGTGCCATCAGTGAGTCGAAGGGGCGCGCGAACACCGGGGAGCTGTTTTTT
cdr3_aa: CAISESKGRANTGELFF

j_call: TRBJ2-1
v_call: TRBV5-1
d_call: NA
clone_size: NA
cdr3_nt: TGCGCCAGCAGCTTGGAAACTAGTAACAATGAGCAGTTCTTC
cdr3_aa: CASSLETSNNEQFF

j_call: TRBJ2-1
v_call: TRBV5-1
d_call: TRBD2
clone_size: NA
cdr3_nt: TGCGCCAGCAGCTTTTGGGGGGGTCACAATGAGCAGTTCTTC
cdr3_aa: CASSFWGGHNEQFF

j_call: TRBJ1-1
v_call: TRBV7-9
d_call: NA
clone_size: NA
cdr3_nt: TGTGCCAGCAGCCCCGCCCCACGGGGTGAAGCTTTCTTT
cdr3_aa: CASSPAPRGEAFF

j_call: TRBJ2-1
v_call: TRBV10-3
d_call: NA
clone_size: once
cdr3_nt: TGTGCCATCAATGGAAAACTCGGCGGGGAGGTCTATGAGCAGTTCTTC
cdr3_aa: CAINGKLGGEVYEQFF

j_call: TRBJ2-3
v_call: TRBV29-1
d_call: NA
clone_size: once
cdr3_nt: TGCAGCGTTGAAGGGTCGGGGCGCACAGATACGCAGTATTTT
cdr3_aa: CSVEGSGRTDTQYF

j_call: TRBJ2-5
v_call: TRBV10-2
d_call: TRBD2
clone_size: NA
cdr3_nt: TGCGCCAGCAGTGACCCGGGGGGGGGCCAAGAGACCCAGTACTTC
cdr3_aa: CASSDPGGGQETQYF

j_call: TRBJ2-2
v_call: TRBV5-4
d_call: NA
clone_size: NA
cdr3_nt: TGTGCCAGCAGCTCGGGACAGAACACCGGGGAGCTGTTTTTT
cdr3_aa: CASSSGQNTGELFF

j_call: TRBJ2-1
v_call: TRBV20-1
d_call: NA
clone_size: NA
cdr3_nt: TGCAGTGCTAGAGAGCATAGTGAGCAGTTCTTC
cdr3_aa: CSAREHSEQFF

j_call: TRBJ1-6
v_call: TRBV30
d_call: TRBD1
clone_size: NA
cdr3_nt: TGTGCCTGGGGGGGACAGGGGAGCTCCTATAATTCACCCCTCCACTTT
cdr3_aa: CAWGGQGSSYNSPLHF

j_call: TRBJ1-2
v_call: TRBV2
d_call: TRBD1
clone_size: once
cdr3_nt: TGTGCCAGCAGCGACAGGGCCGGGAACTATGGCTACACCTTC
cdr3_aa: CASSDRAGNYGYTF

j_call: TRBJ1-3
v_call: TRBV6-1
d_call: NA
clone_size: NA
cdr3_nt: TGTGCCATCGCAGAGGGGGCTGGAAACACCATATATTTT
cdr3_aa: CAIAEGAGNTIYF

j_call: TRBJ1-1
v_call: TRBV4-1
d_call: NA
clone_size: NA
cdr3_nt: TGCGCCAGCAGCCAAACTACATCCACTTTCTTT
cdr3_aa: CASSQTTSTFF

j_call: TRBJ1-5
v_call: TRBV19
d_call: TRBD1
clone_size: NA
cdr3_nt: TGTGCCTCTAAACCGGACAGGAATATACAGCCCCAGCATTTT
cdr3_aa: CASKPDRNIQPQHF

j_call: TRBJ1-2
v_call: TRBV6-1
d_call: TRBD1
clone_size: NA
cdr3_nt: TGTGCCAGCAGTAAGGGACAGGGGAACTATGGCTACACCTTC
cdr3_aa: CASSKGQGNYGYTF

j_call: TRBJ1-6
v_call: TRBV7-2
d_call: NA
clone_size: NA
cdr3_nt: TGTGCCAGCAGCCGCGGGGGTAATTCACCCCTCCACTTT
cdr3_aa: CASSRGGNSPLHF

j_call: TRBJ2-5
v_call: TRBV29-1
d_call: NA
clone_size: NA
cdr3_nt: TGCAGCGTTGTGGATCTGTGGGAGACCCAGTACTTC
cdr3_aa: CSVVDLWETQYF

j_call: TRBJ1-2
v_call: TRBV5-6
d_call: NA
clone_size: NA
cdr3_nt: TGTGCCAGCAGTTGGACAGCCAACTATGGCTACACCTTC
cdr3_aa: CASSWTANYGYTF

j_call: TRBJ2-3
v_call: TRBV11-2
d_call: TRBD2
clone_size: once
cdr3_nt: TGTGCCAGCACCCGGGGGGGTCCCACAGATACGCAGTATTTT
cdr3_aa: CASTRGGPTDTQYF

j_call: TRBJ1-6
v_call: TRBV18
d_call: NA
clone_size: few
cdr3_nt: TGTGCCAGCTCACCCGGCCTCTCAGATTCACCCCTCCACTTT
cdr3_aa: CASSPGLSDSPLHF

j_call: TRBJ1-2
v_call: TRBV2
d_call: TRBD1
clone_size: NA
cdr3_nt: TGTGCCAGCGGACAGGGGGGACAGTATGGCTACACCTTC
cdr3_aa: CASGQGGQYGYTF

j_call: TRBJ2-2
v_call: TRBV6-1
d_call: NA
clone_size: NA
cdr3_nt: TGTGCCAGCAGTGTAAAGGGAGCACGCCTTATCTACGAGGGAACCGGGGAGCTGTTTTTT
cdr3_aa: CASSVKGARLIYEGTGELFF

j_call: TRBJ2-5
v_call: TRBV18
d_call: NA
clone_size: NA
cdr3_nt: TGTGCCAGCTCACCAGACGGAACCCAAGAGACCCAGTACTTC
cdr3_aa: CASSPDGTQETQYF

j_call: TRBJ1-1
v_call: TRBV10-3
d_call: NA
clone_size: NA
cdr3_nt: TGTGCCATCAGTGAGGGAAGGCAGGGTGCGAACACTGAAGCTTTCTTT
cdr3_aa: CAISEGRQGANTEAFF

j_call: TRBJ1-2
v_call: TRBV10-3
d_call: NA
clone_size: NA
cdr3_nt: TGTGCCATCAGCGACGGACAACCATATGGCTACACCTTC
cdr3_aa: CAISDGQPYGYTF

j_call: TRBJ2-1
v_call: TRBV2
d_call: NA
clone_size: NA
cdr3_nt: TGTGCCAGCAATTATTACGAGAACAATGAGCAGTTCTTC
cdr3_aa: CASNYYENNEQFF

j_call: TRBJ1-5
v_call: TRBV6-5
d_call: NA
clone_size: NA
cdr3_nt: TGTGCCAGCAGTTGGGATGGGACTCAAGGCAATCAGCCCCAGCATTTT
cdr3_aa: CASSWDGTQGNQPQHF

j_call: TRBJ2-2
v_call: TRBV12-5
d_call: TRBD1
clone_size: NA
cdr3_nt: TGTGCTAGTGGTTTGGCCGGGACAGGCCCGAACACCGGGGAGCTGTTTTTT
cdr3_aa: CASGLAGTGPNTGELFF

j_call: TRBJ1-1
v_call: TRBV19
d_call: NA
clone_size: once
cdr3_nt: TGTGCCAGTAAAGGACTGGTGAACACTGAAGCTTTCTTT
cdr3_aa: CASKGLVNTEAFF

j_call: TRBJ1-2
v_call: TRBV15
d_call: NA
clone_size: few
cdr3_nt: TGTGCCACCAGCATGGGAGGGGTTGGCTACACCTTC
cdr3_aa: CATSMGGVGYTF

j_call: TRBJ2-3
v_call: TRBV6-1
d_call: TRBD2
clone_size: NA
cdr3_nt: TGTGCCAGCAGTGGACTAGCGGGGGGGCCAGATACGCAGTATTTT
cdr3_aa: CASSGLAGGPDTQYF

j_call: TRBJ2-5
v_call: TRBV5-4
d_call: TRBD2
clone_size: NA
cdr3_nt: TGTGCCAGCACCAACTCCGGGACTAGGGGGGAAGAGACCCAGTACTTC
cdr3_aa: CASTNSGTRGEETQYF

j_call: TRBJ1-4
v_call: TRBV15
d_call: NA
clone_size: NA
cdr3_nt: TGTGCCACCAGCAGAGATCGGGGCAGGGGAGGCGAAAAACTGTTTTTT
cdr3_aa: CATSRDRGRGGEKLFF

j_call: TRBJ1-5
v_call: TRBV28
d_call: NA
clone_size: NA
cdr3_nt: TGTGCCAGCAGTCCGCTGGACAGCAATAGCAATCAGCCCCAGCATTTT
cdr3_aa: CASSPLDSNSNQPQHF

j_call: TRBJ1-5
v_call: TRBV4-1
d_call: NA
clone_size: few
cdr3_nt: TGCGCCAGCAGCCAAGTCGTTGGGGACGCCAATCAGCCCCAGCATTTT
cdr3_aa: CASSQVVGDANQPQHF

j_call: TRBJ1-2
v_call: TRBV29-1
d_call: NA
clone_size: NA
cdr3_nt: TGCAGCGTTGAAGGTTATGGCTACACCTTC
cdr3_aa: CSVEGYGYTF